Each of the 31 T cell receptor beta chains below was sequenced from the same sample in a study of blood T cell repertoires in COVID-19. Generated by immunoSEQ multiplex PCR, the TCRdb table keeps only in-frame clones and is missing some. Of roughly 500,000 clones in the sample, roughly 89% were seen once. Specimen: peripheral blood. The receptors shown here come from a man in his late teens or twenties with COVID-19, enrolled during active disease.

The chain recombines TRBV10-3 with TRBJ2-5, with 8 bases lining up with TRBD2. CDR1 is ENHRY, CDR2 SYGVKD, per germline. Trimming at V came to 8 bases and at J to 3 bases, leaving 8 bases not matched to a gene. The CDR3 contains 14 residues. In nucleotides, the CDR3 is TGTGCCATCTCTGGCGGGGGGCTAGAAGAGACCCAGTACTTC. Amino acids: CAISGGGLEETQYF.

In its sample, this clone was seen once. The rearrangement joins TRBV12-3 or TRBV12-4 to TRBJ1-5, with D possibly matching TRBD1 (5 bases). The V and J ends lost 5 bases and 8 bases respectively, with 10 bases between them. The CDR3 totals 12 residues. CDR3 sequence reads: CASSTRGKPQHF. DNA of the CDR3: TGTGCCAGCAGTACGCGGGGGAAGCCCCAGCATTTT.

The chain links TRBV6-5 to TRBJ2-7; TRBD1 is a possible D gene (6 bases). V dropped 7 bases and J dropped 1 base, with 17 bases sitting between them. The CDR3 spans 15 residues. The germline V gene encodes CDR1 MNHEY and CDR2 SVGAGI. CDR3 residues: CASNPGQGLSYEQYF. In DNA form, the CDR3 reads TGTGCCAGCAATCCGGGACAAGGTCTTTCCTACGAGCAGTACTTC.

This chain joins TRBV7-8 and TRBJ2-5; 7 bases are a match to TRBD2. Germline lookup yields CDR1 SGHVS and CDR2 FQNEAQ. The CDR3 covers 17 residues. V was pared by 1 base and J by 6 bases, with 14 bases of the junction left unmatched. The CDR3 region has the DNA TGTGCCAGCAGCTTAGGTATCGCGGGGGTTGGGGCGAAGACCCAGTACTTC. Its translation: CASSLGIAGVGAKTQYF. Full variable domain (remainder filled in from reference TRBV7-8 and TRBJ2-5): GAGVSQSPRYKVAKRGQDVALRCDPISGHVSLFWYQQALGQGPEFLTYFQNEAQLDKSGLPSDRFFAERPEGSVSTLKIQRTQQEDSAVYLCASSLGIAGVGAKTQYFGPGTRLLVL.

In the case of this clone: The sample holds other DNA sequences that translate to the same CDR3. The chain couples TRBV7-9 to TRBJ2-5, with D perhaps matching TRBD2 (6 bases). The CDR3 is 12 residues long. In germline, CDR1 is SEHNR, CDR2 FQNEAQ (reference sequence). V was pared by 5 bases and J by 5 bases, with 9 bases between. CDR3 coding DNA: TGTGCCAGCAGCCGGGACTCGGAGACCCAGTACTTC. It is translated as CASSRDSETQYF.

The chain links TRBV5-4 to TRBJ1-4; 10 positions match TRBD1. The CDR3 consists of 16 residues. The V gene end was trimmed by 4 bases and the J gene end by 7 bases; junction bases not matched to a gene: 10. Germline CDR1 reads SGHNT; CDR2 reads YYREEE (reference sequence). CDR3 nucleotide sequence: TGTGCCAGCAGCACCTCCGGGACAGGGGACTTTGAAAAACTGTTTTTT. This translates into CASSTSGTGDFEKLFF.

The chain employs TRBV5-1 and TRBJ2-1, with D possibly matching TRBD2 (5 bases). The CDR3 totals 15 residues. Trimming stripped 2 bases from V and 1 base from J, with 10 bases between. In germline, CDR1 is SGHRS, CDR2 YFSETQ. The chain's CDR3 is CASSLAVLSYNEQFF. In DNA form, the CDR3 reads TGCGCCAGCAGCTTAGCGGTTCTGTCCTACAATGAGCAGTTCTTC.

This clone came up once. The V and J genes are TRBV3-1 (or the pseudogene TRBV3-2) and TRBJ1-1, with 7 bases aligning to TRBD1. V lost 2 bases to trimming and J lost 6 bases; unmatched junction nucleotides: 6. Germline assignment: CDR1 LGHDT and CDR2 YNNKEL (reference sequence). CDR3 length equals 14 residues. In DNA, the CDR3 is TGTGCCAGCAGCCAAAATCGACAGGGCGCTGAAGCTTTCTTT. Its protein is CASSQNRQGAEAFF.

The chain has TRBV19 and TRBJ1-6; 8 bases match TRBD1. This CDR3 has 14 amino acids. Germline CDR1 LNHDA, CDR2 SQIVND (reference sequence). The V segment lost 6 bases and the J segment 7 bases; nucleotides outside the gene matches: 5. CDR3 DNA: TGTGCCAGTAGGCCTACAGGGGGGAATTCACCCCTCCACTTT. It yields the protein CASRPTGGNSPLHF.

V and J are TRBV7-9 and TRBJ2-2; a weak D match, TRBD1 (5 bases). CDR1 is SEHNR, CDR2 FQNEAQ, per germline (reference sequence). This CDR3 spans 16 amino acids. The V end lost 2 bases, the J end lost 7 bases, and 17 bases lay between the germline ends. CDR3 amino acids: CASSLLSGNPSGELFF. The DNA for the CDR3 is TGTGCCAGCAGCTTATTGTCAGGGAACCCAAGCGGGGAGCTGTTTTTT.

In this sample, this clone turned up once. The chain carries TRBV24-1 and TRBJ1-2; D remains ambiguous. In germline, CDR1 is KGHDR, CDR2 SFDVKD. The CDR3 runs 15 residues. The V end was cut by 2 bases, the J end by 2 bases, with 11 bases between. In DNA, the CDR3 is TGTGCCACCAGTGATTACAGTTCCCGAAACTATGGCTACACCTTC. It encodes CATSDYSSRNYGYTF.

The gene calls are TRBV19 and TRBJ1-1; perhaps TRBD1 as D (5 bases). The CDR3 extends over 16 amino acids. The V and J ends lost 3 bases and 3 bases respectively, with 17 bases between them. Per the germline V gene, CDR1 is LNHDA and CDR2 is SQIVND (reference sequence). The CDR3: CASSMGIGRAHTEAFF. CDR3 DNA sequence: TGTGCCAGTAGTATGGGTATCGGCAGGGCGCACACTGAAGCTTTCTTT.

CDR3: CASSNDRVGNTIYF. CDR3 DNA: TGTGCCAGCAGTAATGACAGGGTCGGAAACACCATATATTTT. V gene TRBV6-5 combines with J gene TRBJ1-3; TRBD1 aligns across 7 bases. In germline, CDR1 is MNHEY, CDR2 SVGAGI. V trimming: 5 bases; J trimming: 4 bases; junction bases outside the gene matches: 5. This CDR3 contains 14 residues.

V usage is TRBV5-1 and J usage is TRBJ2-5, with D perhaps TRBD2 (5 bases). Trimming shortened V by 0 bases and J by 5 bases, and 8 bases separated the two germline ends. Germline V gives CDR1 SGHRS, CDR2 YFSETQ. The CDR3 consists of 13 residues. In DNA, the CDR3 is TGCGCCAGCAGCTTGGCTACGGGGGAGACCCAGTACTTC. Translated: CASSLATGETQYF.

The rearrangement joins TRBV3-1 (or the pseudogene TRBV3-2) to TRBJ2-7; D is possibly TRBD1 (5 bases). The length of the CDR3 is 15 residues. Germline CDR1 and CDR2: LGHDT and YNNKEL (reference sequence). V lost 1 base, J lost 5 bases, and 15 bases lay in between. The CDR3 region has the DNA TGTGCCAGCAGCCAAGGGGCAGGGATATTTGACGAGCAGTACTTC. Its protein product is CASSQGAGIFDEQYF.

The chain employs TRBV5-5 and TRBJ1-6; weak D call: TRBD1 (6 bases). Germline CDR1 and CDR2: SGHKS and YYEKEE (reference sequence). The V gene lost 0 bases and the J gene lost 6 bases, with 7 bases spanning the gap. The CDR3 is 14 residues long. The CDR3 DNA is TGTGCCAGCAGCTTGGACAGGGTTAATTCACCCCTCCACTTT. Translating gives CASSLDRVNSPLHF.

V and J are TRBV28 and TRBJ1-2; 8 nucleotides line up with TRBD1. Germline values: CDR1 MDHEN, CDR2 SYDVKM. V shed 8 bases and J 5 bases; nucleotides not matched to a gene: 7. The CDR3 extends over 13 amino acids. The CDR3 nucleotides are TGTGCCAGCGATACAGGGGGAGGATATGGCTACACCTTC. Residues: CASDTGGGYGYTF.

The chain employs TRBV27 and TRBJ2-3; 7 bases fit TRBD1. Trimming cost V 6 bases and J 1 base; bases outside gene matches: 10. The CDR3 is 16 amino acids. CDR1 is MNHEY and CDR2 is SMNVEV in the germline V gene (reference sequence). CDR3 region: CASSPQGVVRTDTQYF. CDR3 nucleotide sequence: TGTGCCAGCAGCCCTCAGGGGGTCGTCCGCACAGATACGCAGTATTTT.

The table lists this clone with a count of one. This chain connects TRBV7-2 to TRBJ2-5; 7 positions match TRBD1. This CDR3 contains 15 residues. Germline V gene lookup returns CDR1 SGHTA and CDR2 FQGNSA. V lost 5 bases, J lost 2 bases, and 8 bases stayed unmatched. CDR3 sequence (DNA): TGTGCCAGCAGCCTAATGGGGACAGAACAAGAGACCCAGTACTTC. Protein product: CASSLMGTEQETQYF.

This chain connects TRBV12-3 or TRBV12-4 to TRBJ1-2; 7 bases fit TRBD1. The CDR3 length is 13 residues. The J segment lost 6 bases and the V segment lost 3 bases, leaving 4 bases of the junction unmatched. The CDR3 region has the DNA TGTGCCAGCAGTTTTGGGCAGGGGGATGGCTACACCTTC. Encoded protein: CASSFGQGDGYTF.

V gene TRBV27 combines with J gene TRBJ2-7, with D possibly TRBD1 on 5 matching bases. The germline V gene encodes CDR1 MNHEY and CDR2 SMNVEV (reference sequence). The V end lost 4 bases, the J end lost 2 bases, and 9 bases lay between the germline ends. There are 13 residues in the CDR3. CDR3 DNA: TGTGCCAGCAGTTCGGCAGGGCCCTACGAGCAGTACTTC. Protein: CASSSAGPYEQYF.

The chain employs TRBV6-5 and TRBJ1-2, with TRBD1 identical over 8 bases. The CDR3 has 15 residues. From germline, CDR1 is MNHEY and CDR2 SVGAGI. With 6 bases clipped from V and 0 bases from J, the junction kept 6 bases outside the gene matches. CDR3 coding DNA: TGTGCCAGCAGGAGGGGGACAGGCTCTAACTATGGCTACACCTTC. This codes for CASRRGTGSNYGYTF.

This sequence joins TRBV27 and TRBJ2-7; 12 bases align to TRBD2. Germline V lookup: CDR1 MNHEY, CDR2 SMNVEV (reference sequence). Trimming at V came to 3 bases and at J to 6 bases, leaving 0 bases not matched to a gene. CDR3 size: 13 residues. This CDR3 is CASSLTSGGEQYF. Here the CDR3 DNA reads TGTGCCAGCAGTTTGACTAGCGGGGGCGAGCAGTACTTC.

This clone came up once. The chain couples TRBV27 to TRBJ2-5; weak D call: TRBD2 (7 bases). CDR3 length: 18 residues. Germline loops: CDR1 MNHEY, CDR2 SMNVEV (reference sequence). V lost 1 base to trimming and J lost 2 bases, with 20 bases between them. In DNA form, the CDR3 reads TGTGCCAGCAGTTTATGGGGTAGGGGGGAGGGCCTTCAAGAGACCCAGTACTTC. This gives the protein CASSLWGRGEGLQETQYF.

The CDR3 region has the DNA TGTGCCAGCAGTTTAAGTCCGGGGGACATTCAGTACTTC. Translating it yields CASSLSPGDIQYF. The gene calls are TRBV27 and TRBJ2-4; D may be TRBD2 (6 bases). The CDR3 is made up of 13 amino acids. The V end was cut by 2 bases, the J end by 8 bases, with 10 bases between. CDR1 MNHEY and CDR2 SMNVEV come from the germline V gene (reference sequence).

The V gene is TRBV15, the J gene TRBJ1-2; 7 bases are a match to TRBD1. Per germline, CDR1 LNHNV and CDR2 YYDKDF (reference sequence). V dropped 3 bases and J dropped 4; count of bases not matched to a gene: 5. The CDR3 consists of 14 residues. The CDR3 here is CATSSVGTVYGYTF. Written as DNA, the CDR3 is TGTGCCACCAGCAGTGTAGGGACAGTCTATGGCTACACCTTC.

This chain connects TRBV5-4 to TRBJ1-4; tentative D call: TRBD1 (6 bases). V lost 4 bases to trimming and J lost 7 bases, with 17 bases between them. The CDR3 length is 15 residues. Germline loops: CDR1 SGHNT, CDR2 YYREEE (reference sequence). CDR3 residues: CASSPTGGAGEKLFF. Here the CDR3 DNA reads TGTGCCAGCAGCCCGACGGGGGGGGCGGGTGAAAAACTGTTTTTT.

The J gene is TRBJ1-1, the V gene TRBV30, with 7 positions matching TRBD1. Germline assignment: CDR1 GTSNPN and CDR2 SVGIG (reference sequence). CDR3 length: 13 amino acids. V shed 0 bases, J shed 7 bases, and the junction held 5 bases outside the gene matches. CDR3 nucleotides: TGTGCCTGGAGTGTTACAGGGGAGAGTGAAGCTTTCTTT. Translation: CAWSVTGESEAFF.

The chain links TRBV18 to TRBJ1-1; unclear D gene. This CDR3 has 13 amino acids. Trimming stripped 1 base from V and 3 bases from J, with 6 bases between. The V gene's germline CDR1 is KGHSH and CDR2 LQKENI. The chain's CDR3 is CASSPLGYTEAFF. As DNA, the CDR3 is TGTGCCAGCTCACCACTGGGCTACACTGAAGCTTTCTTT. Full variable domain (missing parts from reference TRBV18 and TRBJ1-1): NAGVMQNPRHLVRRRGQEARLRCSPMKGHSHVYWYRQLPEEGLKFMVYLQKENIIDESGMPKERFSAEFPKEGPSILRIQQVVRGDSAAYFCASSPLGYTEAFFGQGTRLTVV.

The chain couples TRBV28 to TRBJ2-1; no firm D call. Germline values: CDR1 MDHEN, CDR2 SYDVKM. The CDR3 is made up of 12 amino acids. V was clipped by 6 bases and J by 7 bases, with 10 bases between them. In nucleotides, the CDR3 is TGTGCCAGCAGCCTATATCCAAATGAGCAGTTCTTC. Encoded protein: CASSLYPNEQFF.

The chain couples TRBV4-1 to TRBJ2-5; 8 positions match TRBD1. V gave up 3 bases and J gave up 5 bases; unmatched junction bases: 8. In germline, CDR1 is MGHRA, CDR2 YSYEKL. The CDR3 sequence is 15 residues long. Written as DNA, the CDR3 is TGCGCCAGCAGCCACACCCCCCACAGGGGGGAGACCCAGTACTTC. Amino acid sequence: CASSHTPHRGETQYF.